These 12 T cell receptor beta chains were all obtained from the same sample, sequenced in a study of T cells in Graves' hyperthyroidism and ophthalmopathy. Amplified TCR beta CDR3 regions derived from RNA transcripts. Researchers ran a first-round RT-PCR on the TCR CDR3 using the HTBI primer set. TCRdb fed the multiplex PCR reads into MiXCR, producing one record per CDR3 protein. Of under 500,000 distinct CDR3 sequences listed, more than 13% were seen once; the top ten hold approximately 29%. The sequencing sample was made of blood. These receptors originate from a man aged 45-65 years with Graves' ophthalmopathy.

The chain uses TRBV28 and TRBJ2-5, with D perhaps TRBD2 (6 bases). The V and J ends lost 10 bases and 7 bases respectively, with 28 bases between them. This CDR3 region has 16 residues. Per germline, CDR1 MDHEN and CDR2 SYDVKM. The CDR3 is CATLPSTSRVGGTQYF. In DNA, the CDR3 is TGTGCCACCCTGCCTTCGACTAGTCGGGTGGGCGGGACCCAGTACTTC.

This clonotype has a count of ten or more. V is TRBV7-6 and J is TRBJ2-1, with D hard to call. This CDR3 has 13 amino acids. The ends were cut back, 2 bases at V and 10 bases at J, with 12 bases in the middle. Germline V gene lookup returns CDR1 SGHVS and CDR2 FNYEAQ. Written as DNA, the CDR3 is TGTGCCAGCAGCTTATTGGAGCCCGGGGAGCAGTTCTTC. Protein: CASSLLEPGEQFF.

The CDR3 region is CATEDRWNTEAFF. The CDR3 DNA reads TGTGCCACCGAAGACAGGTGGAACACTGAAGCTTTCTTT. The rearrangement joins TRBV11-1 to TRBJ1-1; D might be TRBD1 (6 bases). Germline V lookup: CDR1 SGHAT, CDR2 FQDESV (reference sequence). V was pared by 10 bases and J by 1 base, with 13 bases between. This CDR3 contains 13 residues. The whole variable domain, filled in from reference TRBV11-1 and TRBJ1-1, reads EAEVAQSPRYKITEKSQAVAFWCDPISGHATLYWYRQILGQGPELLVQFQDESVVDDSQLPKDRFSAERLKGVDSTLKIQPAELGDSAMYLCATEDRWNTEAFFGQGTRLTVV.

This chain connects TRBV7-9 to TRBJ2-2; no firm D call. V was trimmed by 3 bases and J by 7 bases, leaving 18 bases between them. The CDR3 has 16 residues. Germline V CDR1 and CDR2: SEHNR, FQNEAQ (reference sequence). The CDR3 is CASSFVAAILSGELFF. In DNA, the CDR3 is TGTGCCAGCAGCTTTGTTGCGGCAATTCTCAGCGGGGAGCTGTTTTTT.

This clonotype was found a few times. The rearrangement joins TRBV12-3 or TRBV12-4 to TRBJ1-2; possible D gene TRBD1, 5 bases. Trimming left V 3 bases short and J 8 bases short, with 13 bases between. This CDR3 contains 13 residues. The CDR3 spells CASSFTGRLGYTF. The CDR3 nucleotides are TGTGCCAGCAGTTTCACAGGTCGCTTGGGCTACACCTTC.

This clonotype was seen many times. CDR3 coding DNA: TGCAGCGTTAGGGACACCGAACCTTATAACACTGAAGCTTTCTTT. It codes for CSVRDTEPYNTEAFF. The gene calls are TRBV29-1 and TRBJ1-1; the D gene is possibly TRBD1 (6 bases). The germline V gene has CDR1 SQVTM and CDR2 ANQGSEA. With 5 bases removed from V and 2 bases from J, the gap between germline ends came to 18 bases. This CDR3 has 15 residues.

This clonotype was detected many times. The rearrangement links TRBV27 to TRBJ2-7; TRBD1 aligns across 9 bases. Unmatched junction bases numbered 5, after V lost 5 bases and J lost 3 bases. Germline values: CDR1 MNHEY, CDR2 SMNVEV (reference sequence). The CDR3 extends over 14 amino acids. In DNA form, the CDR3 reads TGTGCCAGCAGTCGCCCGGGACAGGGCTACGAGCAGTACTTC. It specifies CASSRPGQGYEQYF.

This clonotype occurred many times. The CDR3 region is CASSLRASRENTGELFF. As DNA, the CDR3 is TGTGCCAGCAGCTTGCGAGCGTCCCGGGAGAACACCGGGGAGCTGTTTTTT. The gene calls are TRBV7-3 and TRBJ2-2; the D gene is possibly TRBD2 (5 bases). The CDR3 consists of 17 residues. V was clipped by 3 bases and J by 1 base, with 15 bases between them. Germline V gene sequence: CDR1 SGHTA, CDR2 FQGTGA.

A few counts support this clonotype. The chain has TRBV3-1 and TRBJ2-1; 13 nucleotides align to TRBD2. Per the germline V gene, CDR1 is LGHDT and CDR2 is YNNKEL (reference sequence). With V trimmed by 3 bases and J by 8 bases, 4 bases remained unmatched. The CDR3 sequence is 15 residues long. The CDR3 nucleotides are TGTGCCAGCAGCCAGGGCGGACTAGCGGGAGATGAGCAGTTCTTC. Translated, it gives CASSQGGLAGDEQFF.

This clonotype was detected ten times or more. The chain links TRBV18 to TRBJ1-3; D is ambiguous. The CDR3 consists of 12 residues. The V gene's germline CDR1 is KGHSH and CDR2 LQKENI. V shed 2 bases and J shed 4 bases, with 3 bases lying between them. In DNA form, the CDR3 reads TGTGCCAGCTCACCAAGGGGAAACACCATATATTTT. Translated: CASSPRGNTIYF.

The chain has TRBV30 and TRBJ2-7, with 7 bases fitting TRBD1. From germline, CDR1 is GTSNPN and CDR2 SVGIG (reference sequence). Germline trimming cut 1 base from V and 4 bases from J; bases unmatched to any gene: 4. The CDR3 spans 13 residues. The CDR3 region has the DNA TGTGCCTGGAGTGGCGACAGGGAGTACGAGCAGTACTTC. Translating gives CAWSGDREYEQYF.

This clonotype has only a few counts. Germline is not matched at one junction end, which may reflect a read error. This chain links TRBV28 with TRBJ2-5, with D possibly being TRBD2 (5 bases). The CDR3 spans 13 residues. From germline, CDR1 is MDHEN and CDR2 SYDVKM. Here the CDR3 reads CAGSLTGEETQYF. In nucleotides, the CDR3 is TGTGCCGGCAGTTTAACCGGGGAAGAGACCCAGTACTTC.